Each of the 13 T cell receptor beta chains below was sequenced from the same sample in a study of blood T cell repertoires in COVID-19. Assay: immunoSEQ multiplex PCR; the TCRdb copy retains only in-frame clones and omits some. Of 250,000 to 300,000 clones in the sample, about 90% were seen once. Sequencing was performed on peripheral blood. These receptors all stem from a woman in her fifties or sixties who had recovered from COVID-19.

This sequence joins TRBV18 and TRBJ2-2, with D perhaps TRBD1 (5 bases). Deletions cut 5 bases from V and 6 bases from J, with 13 bases between. CDR1 and CDR2 from the germline V gene are KGHSH and LQKENI. The CDR3 contains 14 residues. Here the CDR3 reads CASSSIAGSGELFF. The CDR3 DNA reads TGTGCCAGCTCATCAATTGCAGGGTCCGGGGAGCTGTTTTTT.

The chain uses TRBV27 and TRBJ1-2, with D possibly matching TRBD1 (5 bases). V lost 5 bases and J lost 8, with 21 bases in between. The CDR3 runs to 15 residues. The germline CDR1 and CDR2 sequences are MNHEY and SMNVEV (reference sequence). CDR3 protein: CASSRSPGPGGGYTF. The CDR3 DNA follows: TGTGCCAGCAGTCGCTCACCGGGCCCCGGGGGGGGCTACACCTTC.

The chain is built from TRBV30 and TRBJ2-1; a possible D gene is TRBD1 (5 bases). The V gene's germline CDR1 is GTSNPN and CDR2 SVGIG (reference sequence). Trimming pared 3 bases from V and 0 bases from J, leaving 9 bases between. There are 14 residues in the CDR3. The DNA of the CDR3 is TGTGCCTGGAGACAGGTTAGCTCCTACAATGAGCAGTTCTTC. Its protein product is CAWRQVSSYNEQFF.

As DNA, the CDR3 is TGTGCCAGCAGCCAACCTGACGGGGGGGGCACTGAAGCTTTCTTT. It translates to CASSQPDGGGTEAFF. The rearrangement joins TRBV14 to TRBJ1-1; weak D call: TRBD1 (5 bases). This CDR3 contains 15 residues. CDR1 SGHDN and CDR2 FVKESK come from the germline V gene. V was pared by 2 bases and J by 4 bases, with 14 bases between.

The chain recombines TRBV30 with TRBJ2-7, with D uncertain. The CDR3 is made up of 13 amino acids. In germline, CDR1 is GTSNPN, CDR2 SVGIG (reference sequence). V shed 0 bases and J shed 4 bases, with 10 bases lying between them. CDR3: CAWSVRPAYEQYF. CDR3 DNA sequence: TGTGCCTGGAGTGTACGGCCAGCGTACGAGCAGTACTTC.

This clone came up once. The chain joins TRBV4-3 to TRBJ2-2, with 7 bases aligning to TRBD2. The CDR3 loop spans 16 amino acids. Germline-derived CDR1 and CDR2 are LGHNA and YSLEER. Unmatched junction bases numbered 7, after V lost 1 base and J lost 5 bases. CDR3: CASSQGGRVRTGELFF. The CDR3 bases are TGCGCCAGCAGCCAAGGGGGGAGGGTTAGAACCGGGGAGCTGTTTTTT.

The chain links TRBV4-1 to TRBJ2-5; no clear D gene. CDR1 MGHRA and CDR2 YSYEKL come from the germline V gene. V lost 0 bases and J lost 4, with 12 bases in between. This CDR3 is 15 amino acids long. This CDR3 is CASSQDMAQRETQYF. CDR3 bases: TGCGCCAGCAGCCAAGATATGGCTCAGCGAGAGACCCAGTACTTC.

The chain has TRBV7-2 and TRBJ1-6, with 9 bases aligning to TRBD1. The CDR3 contains 17 residues. Trimming at V came to 5 bases and at J to 9 bases, leaving 14 bases not matched to a gene. Germline V gene lookup returns CDR1 SGHTA and CDR2 FQGNSA. For the CDR3, the DNA is TGTGCCAGCAGCCTACGTCCCCCGGGACAGGGTGCTTCACCCCTCCACTTT. Amino acid sequence: CASSLRPPGQGASPLHF. Full variable domain (outside the CDR3, taken from reference TRBV7-2 and TRBJ1-6): GAGVSQSPSNKVTEKGKDVELRCDPISGHTALYWYRQSLGQGLEFLIYFQGNSAPDKSGLPSDRFSAERTGGSVSTLTIQRTQQEDSAVYLCASSLRPPGQGASPLHFGNGTRLTVT.

The J gene is TRBJ2-7, the V gene TRBV28; D is ambiguous. The length of the CDR3 is 16 residues. In germline, CDR1 is MDHEN, CDR2 SYDVKM. The V and J ends lost 6 bases and 5 bases respectively, with 23 bases between them. The CDR3 spells CASRTLQSGVVHEQYF. The CDR3 coding sequence is TGTGCCAGCAGAACCCTACAATCGGGTGTCGTCCACGAGCAGTACTTC.

The V and J genes are TRBV18 and TRBJ1-2; D is ambiguous. V dropped 4 bases and J dropped 5 bases, with 11 bases sitting between them. Germline-derived CDR1 and CDR2 are KGHSH and LQKENI. The CDR3 totals 13 residues. The DNA of the CDR3 is TGTGCCAGCTCACAAACCGGTGCTTATGGCTACACCTTC. Its protein is CASSQTGAYGYTF.

The rearrangement uses TRBV10-3 and TRBJ1-1, with 7 bases that match TRBD1. This CDR3 is 17 amino acids long. V trimming: 3 bases; J trimming: 8 bases; junction bases outside the gene matches: 18. CDR1 and CDR2 from the germline V gene are ENHRY and SYGVKD. The CDR3 DNA is TGTGCCATCAGTGAAAACCCGTCTAGGGGGCGCGGCTTAGAAGCTTTCTTT. It encodes CAISENPSRGRGLEAFF.

The rearrangement uses TRBV4-1 and TRBJ1-2, with D possibly matching TRBD1 (6 bases). Germline CDR1 and CDR2: MGHRA and YSYEKL. This CDR3 has 16 residues. V was cut by 4 bases and J by 5 bases, with 20 bases left in between. The CDR3 DNA sequence: TGCGCCAGCAGCCCCCCAACCCCGACAGGCAGATATGGCTACACCTTC. This codes for CASSPPTPTGRYGYTF.

V gene TRBV28 combines with J gene TRBJ1-1; possibly TRBD1 for D (6 bases). This CDR3 has 12 amino acids. Germline CDR1 MDHEN, CDR2 SYDVKM. V lost 3 bases and J 11 bases, leaving 13 bases between the germline ends. DNA for the CDR3: TGTGCCAGCAGTTTTCGTGCGGGGGCGGCTTTCTTT. This translates into CASSFRAGAAFF.